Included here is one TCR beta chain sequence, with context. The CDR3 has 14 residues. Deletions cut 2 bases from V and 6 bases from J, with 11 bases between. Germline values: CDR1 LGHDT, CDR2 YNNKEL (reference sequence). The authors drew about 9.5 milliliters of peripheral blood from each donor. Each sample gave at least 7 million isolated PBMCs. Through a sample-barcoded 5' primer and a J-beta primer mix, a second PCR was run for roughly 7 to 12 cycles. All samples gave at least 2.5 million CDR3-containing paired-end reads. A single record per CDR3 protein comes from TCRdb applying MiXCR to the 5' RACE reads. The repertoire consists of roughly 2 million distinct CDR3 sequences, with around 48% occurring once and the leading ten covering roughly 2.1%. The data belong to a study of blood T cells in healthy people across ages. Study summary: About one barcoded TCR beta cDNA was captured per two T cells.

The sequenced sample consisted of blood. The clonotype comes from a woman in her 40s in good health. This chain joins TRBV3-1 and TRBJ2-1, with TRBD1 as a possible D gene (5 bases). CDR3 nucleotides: TGTGCCAGCAGCCAACTGGACACAGGCAATGAGCAGTTCTTC. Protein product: CASSQLDTGNEQFF.